This T cell receptor beta chain was identified during a study of shared clonotypes between healthy human individuals. Trimming removed 4 bases from V and 3 bases from J, with 16 bases in between. This CDR3 is 15 amino acids long. Germline values: CDR1 MGHRA, CDR2 YSYEKL. Clones were sequenced by immunoSEQ multiplex PCR, and TCRdb holds only the in-frame ones, with some missing. The sample yields approximately 2,000,000 clones, around 93% seen once. Positive CCR7 selection of CD45RO-negative cells yielded the naive CD8 cells, and terminally differentiated effector memory CD45RA+ cells were excluded. This chain uses TRBV4-1 with TRBJ2-7, with a tentative D call TRBD2 (5 bases). The sequenced sample was naive CD8+ T cells from PBMCs. This sequence was found in a man in his late teens or twenties in good health. Some clones in this sample may be carry-over from other donors' samples. CDR3 bases: TGCGCCAGCAGCCCGGGGTGGAGCAGGAACTACGAGCAGTACTTC. Its protein product is CASSPGWSRNYEQYF.